The 2 T cell receptor beta chains below were found in one sample sequenced in a study of beta chain features in type 1 diabetes. The authors reverse transcribed all of the isolated RNA, so sequencing captured expressed TCRB transcripts. The data were produced by immunoSEQ multiplex PCR, yet TCRdb's version contains in-frame clones alone and is incomplete. The sample has 400,000 to 500,000 clones, about 15% seen once. Sequenced material: naive CD4+ T cells from blood. The source of these receptors is a man aged 25-45 years in good health.

V usage is TRBV7-2 and J usage is TRBJ2-5; D is unclear. The germline gives CDR1 SGHTA, CDR2 FQGNSA. Trimming removed 2 bases from V and 3 bases from J, with 7 bases in between. The length of the CDR3 is 13 residues. Here the CDR3 reads CASSLWSEETQYF. The CDR3 coding sequence is TGTGCCAGCAGCTTATGGAGTGAAGAGACCCAGTACTTC.

This chain connects TRBV6-5 to TRBJ2-7; the D is unclear. Per germline, CDR1 MNHEY and CDR2 SVGAGI. The CDR3 sequence is 15 residues long. The V end was cut by 0 bases, the J end by 5 bases, with 14 bases between. The CDR3 here is CASSYSRRDRNEQYF. CDR3 coding DNA: TGTGCCAGCAGTTACTCGCGGCGCGATCGCAACGAGCAGTACTTC.